Described below is a single T cell receptor beta chain sequence and its context. The CDR3 is 14 residues long. Germline values: CDR1 LGHDT, CDR2 YNNKEL (reference sequence). The V gene lost 0 bases and the J gene lost 2 bases, with 5 bases spanning the gap. This record comes from a study of T cell responses to AZD1222 COVID-19 vaccine. Here immunoSEQ multiplex PCR was the method, and the copy in TCRdb shows in-frame clones only, minus some. The sample has 150,000 or so clones, 90% seen once. Sample: peripheral blood, taken on day 0 of AZD1222 vaccination. J is TRBJ1-5 and V is TRBV3-1 (or the pseudogene TRBV3-2), with D unclear. The origin of this receptor is an adult in good health. In DNA form, the CDR3 reads TGTGCCAGCAGCCAAGATCTGGGCAATCAGCCCCAGCATTTT. Residues: CASSQDLGNQPQHF.